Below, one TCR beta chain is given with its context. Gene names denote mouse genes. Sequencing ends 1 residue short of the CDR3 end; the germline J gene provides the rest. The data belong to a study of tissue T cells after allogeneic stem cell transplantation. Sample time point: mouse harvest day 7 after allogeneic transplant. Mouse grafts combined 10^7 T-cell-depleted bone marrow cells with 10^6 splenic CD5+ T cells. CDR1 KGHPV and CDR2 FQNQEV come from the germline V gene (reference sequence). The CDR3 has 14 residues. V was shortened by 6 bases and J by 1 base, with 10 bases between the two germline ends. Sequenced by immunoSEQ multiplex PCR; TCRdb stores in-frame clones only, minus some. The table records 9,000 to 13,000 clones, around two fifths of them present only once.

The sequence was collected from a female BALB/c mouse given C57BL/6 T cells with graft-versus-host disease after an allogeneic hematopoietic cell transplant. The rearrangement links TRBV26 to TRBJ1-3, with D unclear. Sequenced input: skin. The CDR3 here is CASSPLGSGNTLYF. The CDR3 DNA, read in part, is TGTGCCAGCAGCCCCTTGGGATCTGGAAATACGCTCTAT.